The rows below give T cell receptor beta chains drawn from one sample of a study of CD8 T cells in ankylosing spondylitis. TCRdb independently ran MiXCR on the 5' RACE reads; one entry per CDR3 protein. The sample yields more than 250,000 distinct CDR3 sequences, 11% seen once. The sequenced sample consisted of blood, either unsorted or a sorted T cell fraction (not recorded which). The source is a female donor with ankylosing spondylitis or in good health (not recorded which). The CDR3 runs from the conserved cysteine through the conserved F or W.

j_call v_call cdr3_aa
TRBJ2-2 TRBV3-1 CASCPRDRGTGELFF
TRBJ1-5 TRBV29-1 CSVECNFSYSNQPQHF
TRBJ2-7 TRBV7-9 CASSSDPIGEQYF
TRBJ1-2 TRBV20-1 CSARDDGGGFFTF
TRBJ1-2 TRBV5-1 CASSMEGDTYYGYTF
TRBJ2-7 TRBV18 CASSSGRIGYEQYF
TRBJ1-1 TRBV28 CASRRRTGATEAFF
TRBJ1-2 TRBV7-2 CASSYSSRDGYTF
TRBJ1-6 TRBV5-5 CASSWDRSSSLHF
TRBJ1-1 TRBV15 CATSGFGADFPQNTEAFF
TRBJ1-1 TRBV6-5 CASSYSSGLGTEAFF
TRBJ2-5 TRBV15 CATSKPGLAGDEETQYF
TRBJ1-1 TRBV5-1 CASSNWTTRGTEAFF
TRBJ2-1 TRBV5-1 CASSKGLGQAYNEQFF
TRBJ2-2 TRBV6-1 CASSAGSTGELFF
TRBJ2-2 TRBV6-1 CASSRNEGSPRGELFF
TRBJ2-4 TRBV5-1 CASSSRSRPTLLAKNIQYF
TRBJ1-1 TRBV27 CASSLSIPQGAITEAFF
TRBJ1-5 TRBV5-4 CASSLYLRDRGTGSNQPQHF
TRBJ2-7 TRBV7-9 CASSFPRDRVVF
TRBJ2-2 TRBV7-9 CASSSPGLAGAGELFF
TRBJ2-1 TRBV6-7 CARLAGGQSSYNEQFF
TRBJ2-7 TRBV20-1 CSARTGSSTYEQYF
TRBJ2-1 TRBV15 CATSSLRDRGYNEQFF
TRBJ2-2 TRBV7-8 CASSSRGGYGELFF
TRBJ1-1 TRBV11-1 CASSVPRLKKEKSNEAFF
TRBJ2-5 TRBV15 CATSTATSFSETQYF
TRBJ2-7 TRBV7-3 CASSLNPTSGYEQYF
TRBJ2-5 TRBV3-1 CASSQDLYQETQYF
TRBJ1-5 TRBV20-1 CSARDETGKMGNQPQHF
TRBJ2-3 TRBV5-1 CASSIGQSTDTQYF
TRBJ2-1 TRBV10-3 CAISARDRGRDEQFF
TRBJ2-7 TRBV20-1 CSATGGGSGRPYEQYF
TRBJ2-7 TRBV20-1 CSGTSGGRYEQYF
TRBJ2-7 TRBV5-5 CASSLEGRVSYEQYF
TRBJ1-5 TRBV25-1 CASSTFDQPQHF
TRBJ2-4 TRBV20-1 CSAPIPANIQYF
TRBJ1-5 TRBV7-2 CASSLVQGLSNQPQHF
TRBJ2-1 TRBV5-1 CASSLGVRGQIDEQFF
TRBJ1-1 TRBV18 CASSTERRDTEAFF
TRBJ2-5 TRBV5-1 CATSGGTYQETQYF
TRBJ2-5 TRBV7-2 CASSSPGGFETQYF
TRBJ2-7 TRBV12-3/TRBV12-4 CASGSGQGNTYEQYF
TRBJ1-4 TRBV5-6 CASSLAGITTNEKLFF
TRBJ2-1 TRBV18 CASSPYLAGDYNEQFF
TRBJ2-2 TRBV11-3 CASSLLAGGTGELFF
TRBJ1-1 TRBV11-2 CASNDGVRGISEAFF
TRBJ1-2 TRBV28 CASSFGMGGRGYTF
TRBJ2-7 TRBV20-1 CSTGRGRGRYEQYF
TRBJ2-5 TRBV28 CASRPMIKALYF
TRBJ2-3 TRBV28 CASTPGTYADTQYF
TRBJ1-1 TRBV5-1 CASSVENREQQAFF
TRBJ2-2 TRBV3-1 CASSQELSSGVNTGELFF